This T cell receptor delta chain was obtained from a study of delta chains in infants with herpesvirus infections (dated by TCRdb to 2022 to 2023). About the full investigation: A Ugandan infant birth cohort was prospectively followed from birth to characterize gammadelta T cell responses to primary cytomegalovirus (CMV) infection. From PBMC, gammadelta TCRs were sequenced for some 19 CMV-infected infants (one congenitally infected) and 8 CMV-uninfected infants who had sufficient sample available. Previously published Belgian fetal and cord blood gammadelta TCR data were added only for comparison and were not generated in this cohort. By approximate age, the infant blood samples fell into groups of 1.5, 4, 8 and 12 months. The study searched for a public fetal Vdelta1/Vgamma8 gammadelta TCR clonotype in infants who acquired CMV infection after birth.

What the work shows at the level of the full study, not this receptor alone: The public clonotype was detected only at the first time point after infection and was not found in uninfected infants or in infants infected after 120 days. Public-clonotype frequency among Vdelta1 cells appeared to be inversely correlated with age at infection and was observed to decay rapidly, seemingly without persisting beyond about two months. Of 18 CMV-infected infants, several carried the public Vdelta1 clonotype: three infants infected postnatally before 120 days of age and the congenitally infected infant. In CMV-uninfected infants, the public clonotype might still exist at levels below the detection limit. A small sample size and the lack of race- or environment-matched controls were noted by the authors, because CMV is acquired by nearly all Ugandans before adulthood.

In Kampala, Uganda, pregnant women receiving prenatal care were recruited and their infants were enrolled, and documentation of maternal HIV status was required. Weekly visits were made to families, and infant clinical information, oral swabs and peripheral blood were collected beginning at 6 weeks of age and every 4 months thereafter. Blood was collected in heparin tubes, and PBMC were isolated by Ficoll-Paque density gradient centrifugation and cryopreserved. Library method: RT-PCR. To generate TCR cDNA, RNA from PBMC was reverse transcribed using SuperScript II together with primers specific for the gamma chain and the delta chain. After purification with AMPure XP beads, the cDNA was amplified and indexed with Illumina adapters using the Nextera XT Index Kit. Sequencing of gammadelta TCR libraries was carried out on an Illumina MiSeq using a V2 300-cycle kit. As for the original processing: Using MiXCR v2.1.12, CDR3 sequences were assembled, and reads were mapped onto D, J and V genes obtained from GenBank. VDJtools v1.2.1 was used to perform repertoire analyses of the CDR3 clonotypes. TCRdb called clones afresh from the public reads with CATT; identical DNA rows were later merged. TCRdb assigned the V and J calls; the authors' analysis was not used. This sample lists 700 or so delta-chain clones; 31% were detected once. 41% of the sample is held by the ten biggest clonotypes.

The germline V gene gives CDR1 as TSWWSYY and CDR2 as QGS. CDR3 length: 18 amino acids, cysteine to phenylalanine. Only CDR3 DNA is held: 54 bases, read in frame from base 1. V and J are trimmed by 4 bases and 9 bases, and the gene matches miss 19 bases of the junction. Comment on this clone: The antigen it binds to is not known. This sequence is one base from a far larger clone and is likely a read error.

The specimen comprised peripheral blood, sampled at time point 2 of longitudinal follow-up. The V gene is TRDV1 and the J gene is TRDJ1, and 11 bases in between align with TRDD3. The sequence was obtained from a human donor who was a Ugandan infant, either HIV-exposed or HIV-unexposed (not recorded which). The nucleotide sequence is given as TGTGCTCTTGGGGTTTCCCCTGCTCGCTGGGGGATACCGGAGGAACTCATCTTT. Its translation reads: CALGVSPARWGIPEELIF.